Listed below are T cell receptor beta chains from one sample, sequenced in a study of T cell repertoires in ileal Crohn's disease. The data were produced by immunoSEQ multiplex PCR, yet TCRdb's version contains in-frame clones alone and is incomplete. The table includes 13,000 to 15,000 clones, 87% detected once. The sample comprised ileal tissue. These receptors all come from an adult with Crohn's disease. The CDR3 runs from the conserved cysteine through the conserved F or W. D genes are given only for firm matches. Not all rows give a size; the values are once, few, many and, for expanded clones, a class.

v_gene: TRBV15; j_gene: TRBJ2-3; d_gene: NA; abundance: NA; CDR3nt: TGTGCCACCAGCGTAAACAGGGCGATAGATACGCAGTATTTT; CDR3aa: CATSVNRAIDTQYF
v_gene: TRBV7-9; j_gene: TRBJ2-1; d_gene: TRBD1; abundance: NA; CDR3nt: TGTGCCAGCAGCTCACATCCGGGACAGGGTGGCAATGAGCAGTTCTTC; CDR3aa: CASSSHPGQGGNEQFF
v_gene: TRBV29-1; j_gene: TRBJ2-2; d_gene: TRBD1; abundance: NA; CDR3nt: TGCAGCGGATTCGGGACAGGGGGCCTCCAGTCCGGGGAGCTGTTTTTT; CDR3aa: CSGFGTGGLQSGELFF
v_gene: TRBV29-1; j_gene: TRBJ1-2; d_gene: TRBD1; abundance: NA; CDR3nt: TGCAGCGTCGTTACAGGGGTCGGCGGCTACACCTTC; CDR3aa: CSVVTGVGGYTF
v_gene: TRBV5-1; j_gene: TRBJ2-2; d_gene: NA; abundance: NA; CDR3nt: TGCGCCAGCAGCTTGATGCAGATCAACACCGGGGAGCTGTTTTTT; CDR3aa: CASSLMQINTGELFF
v_gene: TRBV18; j_gene: TRBJ2-7; d_gene: NA; abundance: NA; CDR3nt: TGTGCCAGCTCACCCGACAGGTCTGTCGAGCAGTACTTC; CDR3aa: CASSPDRSVEQYF
v_gene: TRBV6-6; j_gene: TRBJ2-7; d_gene: TRBD1; abundance: NA; CDR3nt: TGTGCCAGCAGACCAGAACAGGGGCCTCGAGACGAGCAGTACTTC; CDR3aa: CASRPEQGPRDEQYF
v_gene: TRBV28; j_gene: TRBJ1-2; d_gene: TRBD1; abundance: NA; CDR3nt: TGTGCCAGCAGGGGGACAGATGTAGCTGTCTATGGCTACACCTTC; CDR3aa: CASRGTDVAVYGYTF
v_gene: TRBV2; j_gene: TRBJ1-5; d_gene: NA; abundance: few; CDR3nt: TGTGCCAGCAGTGAACAGGGCAATCAGCCCCAGCATTTT; CDR3aa: CASSEQGNQPQHF
v_gene: TRBV4-2; j_gene: TRBJ2-2; d_gene: NA; abundance: NA; CDR3nt: TGTGCCAGCAGCCAAGATAGCACCGGCACCGGGGAGCTGTTTTTT; CDR3aa: CASSQDSTGTGELFF
v_gene: TRBV30; j_gene: TRBJ2-2; d_gene: NA; abundance: NA; CDR3nt: TGTGCCTGGAGTGTACCTCGGACCGGGGAGCTGTTTTTT; CDR3aa: CAWSVPRTGELFF
v_gene: TRBV7-6; j_gene: TRBJ1-1; d_gene: TRBD1; abundance: NA; CDR3nt: TGTGCCAGCAGCCCGCGGACAGGGTGGAACACTGAAGCTTTCTTT; CDR3aa: CASSPRTGWNTEAFF
v_gene: TRBV29-1; j_gene: TRBJ2-7; d_gene: TRBD2; abundance: NA; CDR3nt: TGCAGCGTTGTTCTAGCGGGCAGGGTGTACGAGCAGTACTTC; CDR3aa: CSVVLAGRVYEQYF
v_gene: TRBV20-1; j_gene: TRBJ2-3; d_gene: NA; abundance: NA; CDR3nt: TGCAGTGCTCAAAGCACAGATACGCAGTATTTT; CDR3aa: CSAQSTDTQYF
v_gene: TRBV18; j_gene: TRBJ1-5; d_gene: NA; abundance: NA; CDR3nt: TGTGCCAGCGCGACAGAGAGCAATCAGCCCCAGCATTTT; CDR3aa: CASATESNQPQHF
v_gene: TRBV5-1; j_gene: TRBJ1-1; d_gene: NA; abundance: few; CDR3nt: TGCGCCAGCAGCTTGCGTTCTGCGCAAACTGAAGCTTTCTTT; CDR3aa: CASSLRSAQTEAFF
v_gene: TRBV5-1; j_gene: TRBJ2-7; d_gene: TRBD1; abundance: NA; CDR3nt: TGCGCCAGCAGGTCCCGGGACAGCGCCTACGAGCAGTACTTC; CDR3aa: CASRSRDSAYEQYF
v_gene: TRBV6-5; j_gene: TRBJ1-1; d_gene: TRBD1; abundance: once; CDR3nt: TGTGCCAGCAGTTACGGGACAGGGGAATACACTGAAGCTTTCTTT; CDR3aa: CASSYGTGEYTEAFF
v_gene: TRBV4-1; j_gene: TRBJ1-5; d_gene: NA; abundance: NA; CDR3nt: TGCGCCAGCAGCCTTTGGGACTTGCCCAATCAGCCCCAGCATTTT; CDR3aa: CASSLWDLPNQPQHF
v_gene: TRBV7-3; j_gene: TRBJ2-7; d_gene: TRBD1; abundance: once; CDR3nt: TGTGCCAGCAGTCGGGACAGGCAGTACGAGCAGTACTTC; CDR3aa: CASSRDRQYEQYF
v_gene: TRBV7-8; j_gene: TRBJ2-1; d_gene: NA; abundance: NA; CDR3nt: TGTGCCAGCAGGCCCTCGGGGGCCTACAATGAGCAGTTCTTC; CDR3aa: CASRPSGAYNEQFF
v_gene: TRBV30; j_gene: TRBJ1-5; d_gene: NA; abundance: NA; CDR3nt: TGTGCCTGGAGTGTAGGGGTGTCTGGGCAGCCCCAGCATTTT; CDR3aa: CAWSVGVSGQPQHF
v_gene: TRBV5-6; j_gene: TRBJ1-1; d_gene: NA; abundance: NA; CDR3nt: TGTGCCAGCAGCTGGGCGGGGGCAGCAAACACTGAAGCTTTCTTT; CDR3aa: CASSWAGAANTEAFF
v_gene: TRBV11-2; j_gene: TRBJ1-2; d_gene: NA; abundance: NA; CDR3nt: TGTGCCAGCAGCTTAGGGGAGGGGTTCCACTATGGCTACACCTTC; CDR3aa: CASSLGEGFHYGYTF
v_gene: TRBV10-1; j_gene: TRBJ2-7; d_gene: TRBD2; abundance: NA; CDR3nt: TGCGCCAGCAGGAGGGGACTAGCAGATGCCGAGCAGTACTTC; CDR3aa: CASRRGLADAEQYF
v_gene: TRBV6-1; j_gene: TRBJ2-7; d_gene: NA; abundance: NA; CDR3nt: TGTGCCAGCAGTGAATACCTACAGGGATCCATCTACGAGCAGTACTTC; CDR3aa: CASSEYLQGSIYEQYF
v_gene: TRBV12-5; j_gene: TRBJ2-5; d_gene: TRBD2; abundance: NA; CDR3nt: TGTGCTAGTGGTGGGAGGACTAGCGGGGTCATGGAGACCCAGTACTTC; CDR3aa: CASGGRTSGVMETQYF
v_gene: TRBV28; j_gene: TRBJ2-2; d_gene: NA; abundance: NA; CDR3nt: TGTGCCAGCAGGGACACGAACACCGGGGAGCTGTTTTTT; CDR3aa: CASRDTNTGELFF
v_gene: TRBV30; j_gene: TRBJ2-7; d_gene: TRBD2; abundance: NA; CDR3nt: TGTGCCGGTAGGACTAGCGGGGGGTTCCCCTACGAGCAGTACTTC; CDR3aa: CAGRTSGGFPYEQYF
v_gene: TRBV7-6; j_gene: TRBJ2-7; d_gene: NA; abundance: medium-sized; CDR3nt: TGTGCCAGCAGCTTGGGGGCCAGCTACGAGCAGTACTTC; CDR3aa: CASSLGASYEQYF
v_gene: TRBV6-1; j_gene: TRBJ2-3; d_gene: TRBD2; abundance: NA; CDR3nt: TGTGCCAGCAGTGAAGGACTAGCGGCAAACATTCAGTATTTT; CDR3aa: CASSEGLAANIQYF
v_gene: TRBV6-1; j_gene: TRBJ1-2; d_gene: NA; abundance: NA; CDR3nt: TGTGCCAGCAGTGCCGGACAGTCCAGTAATGGCTACACCTTC; CDR3aa: CASSAGQSSNGYTF
v_gene: TRBV5-1; j_gene: TRBJ2-3; d_gene: TRBD2; abundance: once; CDR3nt: TGCGCCAGCAGCTGGGGGCCTAGCGGGGGCACAGATACGCAGTATTTT; CDR3aa: CASSWGPSGGTDTQYF
v_gene: TRBV7-7; j_gene: TRBJ2-7; d_gene: TRBD1; abundance: NA; CDR3nt: TGTGCCAGCAGCACGCTAGAGGACAGGGGCTACGAGCAGTACTTC; CDR3aa: CASSTLEDRGYEQYF
v_gene: TRBV27; j_gene: TRBJ1-2; d_gene: NA; abundance: NA; CDR3nt: TGTGCCAGCAGTGGACAGAGCAACTATGGCTACACCTTC; CDR3aa: CASSGQSNYGYTF
v_gene: TRBV10-3; j_gene: TRBJ2-3; d_gene: TRBD2; abundance: NA; CDR3nt: TGTGCCATCAGTGAGACGACTGGCGGGAGTTTGACAGATACGCAGTATTTT; CDR3aa: CAISETTGGSLTDTQYF
v_gene: TRBV5-4; j_gene: TRBJ2-2; d_gene: TRBD2; abundance: once; CDR3nt: TGTGCCAGCAGCAGGACTAGCGGGGGTACCGGGGAGCTGTTTTTT; CDR3aa: CASSRTSGGTGELFF
v_gene: TRBV7-9; j_gene: TRBJ1-5; d_gene: NA; abundance: NA; CDR3nt: TGTGCCAGCAGCTTAGGCGGAGGTTCCAATCAGCCCCAGCATTTT; CDR3aa: CASSLGGGSNQPQHF
v_gene: TRBV7-9; j_gene: TRBJ1-3; d_gene: NA; abundance: few; CDR3nt: TGTGCCAGCAGCTTAATCGGCGGCTCCTCAAACACCATATATTTT; CDR3aa: CASSLIGGSSNTIYF
v_gene: TRBV6-5; j_gene: TRBJ2-7; d_gene: TRBD1; abundance: NA; CDR3nt: TGTGCCAGCAGTTCGGACAGGGGCTCCTACGAGCAGTACTTC; CDR3aa: CASSSDRGSYEQYF
v_gene: TRBV25-1; j_gene: TRBJ2-3; d_gene: NA; abundance: NA; CDR3nt: TGTGCCAGCAGTGACAGGAAGGCCACAGATACGCAGTATTTT; CDR3aa: CASSDRKATDTQYF
v_gene: TRBV4-2; j_gene: TRBJ2-3; d_gene: TRBD2; abundance: few; CDR3nt: TGTGCCAGCAGCCAAGACGGCTGGACTAGCGGCACAGATACGCAGTATTTT; CDR3aa: CASSQDGWTSGTDTQYF
v_gene: TRBV6-5; j_gene: TRBJ1-1; d_gene: NA; abundance: NA; CDR3nt: TGTGCCAGCGGCACCAACACTGAAGCTTTCTTT; CDR3aa: CASGTNTEAFF
v_gene: TRBV13; j_gene: TRBJ1-1; d_gene: NA; abundance: NA; CDR3nt: TGTGCCAGCAGCCCTGGACATATGAACACTGAAGCTTTCTTT; CDR3aa: CASSPGHMNTEAFF
v_gene: TRBV15; j_gene: TRBJ1-1; d_gene: NA; abundance: once; CDR3nt: TGTGCCACCAGCAGGAAAAGGGACTCTGCAGGGCAAGCTTTCTTT; CDR3aa: CATSRKRDSAGQAFF
v_gene: TRBV28; j_gene: TRBJ2-1; d_gene: TRBD2; abundance: NA; CDR3nt: TGTGCCAGCGTGGCGCGGGAGTGGAATGAGCAGTTCTTC; CDR3aa: CASVAREWNEQFF
v_gene: TRBV18; j_gene: TRBJ1-5; d_gene: TRBD1; abundance: NA; CDR3nt: TGTGCCAGCTCACCGCGTATAGCGGGACAGGGGGGCAATCAGCCCCAGCATTTT; CDR3aa: CASSPRIAGQGGNQPQHF
v_gene: TRBV12-1; j_gene: TRBJ2-7; d_gene: NA; abundance: NA; CDR3nt: TGTGCCAGCAGCCCCCCTCACGGGTCCTACGAGCAGTACTTC; CDR3aa: CASSPPHGSYEQYF
v_gene: TRBV7-7; j_gene: TRBJ2-3; d_gene: TRBD1; abundance: NA; CDR3nt: TGTGCCAGCAGCTTGGGACAGGGGGCGGCAGATACGCAGTATTTT; CDR3aa: CASSLGQGAADTQYF
v_gene: TRBV10-1; j_gene: TRBJ1-6; d_gene: NA; abundance: NA; CDR3nt: TGCGCCAGCATTATACAGCTGAATTCACCCCTCCACTTT; CDR3aa: CASIIQLNSPLHF
v_gene: TRBV19; j_gene: TRBJ1-2; d_gene: NA; abundance: NA; CDR3nt: TGTGCCAGTCTGTCCCTAAGGGGCTATGGCTACACCTTC; CDR3aa: CASLSLRGYGYTF
v_gene: TRBV6-6; j_gene: TRBJ1-2; d_gene: NA; abundance: NA; CDR3nt: TGTGCCAGCAGTCTGCAGGGAAACTATGGCTACACCTTC; CDR3aa: CASSLQGNYGYTF
v_gene: TRBV19; j_gene: TRBJ2-3; d_gene: TRBD2; abundance: NA; CDR3nt: TGTGCCAGTAGTATATTCGGACTAGCGGGAGGGCCGCCTAGCACAGATACGCAGTATTTT; CDR3aa: CASSIFGLAGGPPSTDTQYF
v_gene: TRBV30; j_gene: TRBJ2-7; d_gene: TRBD1; abundance: NA; CDR3nt: TGTGCCTGGAGTTTCCCATCCGGGACAGTAAGCGAGCAGTACTTC; CDR3aa: CAWSFPSGTVSEQYF